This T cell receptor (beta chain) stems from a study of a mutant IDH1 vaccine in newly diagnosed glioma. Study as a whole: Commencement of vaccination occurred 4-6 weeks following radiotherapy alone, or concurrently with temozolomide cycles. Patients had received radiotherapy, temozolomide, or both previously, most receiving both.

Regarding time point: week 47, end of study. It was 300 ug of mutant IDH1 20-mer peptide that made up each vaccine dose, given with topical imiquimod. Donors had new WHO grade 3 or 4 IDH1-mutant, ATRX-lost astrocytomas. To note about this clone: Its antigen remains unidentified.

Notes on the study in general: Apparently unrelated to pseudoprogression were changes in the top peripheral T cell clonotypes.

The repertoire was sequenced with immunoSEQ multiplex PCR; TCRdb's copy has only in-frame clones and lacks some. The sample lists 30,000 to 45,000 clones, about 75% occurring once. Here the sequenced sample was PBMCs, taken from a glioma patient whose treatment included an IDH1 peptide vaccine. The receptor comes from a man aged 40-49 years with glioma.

The CDR3 protein is CASRQSGNTIYF. The CDR3 DNA sequence: TGTGCCAGCAGGCAGTCTGGAAACACCATATATTTT. The rearrangement links TRBV25-1 to TRBJ1-3; D unresolved. The CDR3 totals 12 residues. Trimming removed 6 bases from V and 1 base from J, with 4 bases in between. Germline lookup yields CDR1 MGHDK and CDR2 SYGVNS.